This section outlines one T cell receptor (beta chain) sequence together with its context. One end of the junction does not line up with germline, which may come from a read error. As processed by the authors: Per-library CDR3 reads ranged about 2 to 3.6 million; clonotypes, ~90,000 to ~550,000. TCRdb processed the 5' RACE reads anew with MiXCR; each CDR3 protein has one entry. The V and J calls follow TCRdb's processing rather than the paper's. The table has roughly 380,000 distinct CDR3 sequences, under 30% seen once. The data were taken from a study of identical twins' blood T cells. Sequencing input: PBMCs. The clonotype comes from a woman between 18 and 50 years old in good health.

CDR3 in DNA: TGCAGTGCCGGACAGGGAGGAGGAAACATCATATATTTC. Residues: CSAGQGGGNIIYF. The chain joins TRBV20-1 to TRBJ1-3; 8 bases line up with TRBD1. The CDR3 length is 13 residues. Germline V gene data show CDR1 as DFQATT and CDR2 as SNEGSKA (reference sequence).